The source of this TCR beta chain is a study of memory B cells and T cells in multiple sclerosis (dated by TCRdb to the late 2010s). Background on the whole study: The study compared TCR beta repertoires of autoproliferating peripheral T cells with brain lesion-infiltrating T cells in multiple sclerosis patients. Two multiple sclerosis patients were included in the TCR sequencing because brain lesions obtained at autopsy or brain-infiltrating cells obtained from biopsy were available for them.

Comment on this clone: It lacks a known antigen. The sample holds no much larger clone one base away, and base qualities are not on file.

Summary of the overall study and its limitations: Because clone-set sizes varied across compartments, the counts of shared clonotypes were affected, making normalization necessary.

Autoproliferating (CFSEdim) and non-proliferating (CFSEhi) T cell fractions were sequenced separately after stimulus-free culture of CFSE-labeled PBMCs. In total, more than 45 million CFSE-labeled PBMCs were cultured without stimulus for roughly 7 days, after which replicate wells were pooled. PBMCs were labeled with approximately 0.5 uM CFSE and were cultured without exogenous stimuli in serum-free AIM-V medium. Before use, PBMCs were isolated by Ficoll density gradient centrifugation and cryopreserved. Live 7-AAD-negative cells were sorted on a FACSAria III, washed with PBS, and frozen at -80 degrees C as dry pellets. The immunoSEQ Platform was used to amplify TCRbeta CDR3 regions from extracted genomic DNA. Multiplex PCR, high-throughput sequencing and a vendor bioinformatics pipeline were combined in the immunoSEQ assay. The paper's data handling went like this. Non-productive sequences and CDR3s shorter than 4 amino acids were removed, and clonotype frequencies were recalculated per sample. Shared clonotypes were identified in immunoSEQ Analyzer 2.0 as identical CDR3 amino acid, V gene and J gene sequences. Repertoire overlap was normalized by dividing shared clonotype counts by the product of both clone-set sizes, scaled by 1000 into arbitrary units. The source is immuneACCESS, and TCRdb retained only in-frame sequences with V and J called. Part of the clones is not carried over; for the studies checked, unresolved V genes explain less than half of this, and the remainder is unexplained. V and J calls and clone size are those listed in that table; D and trimming were worked out from the DNA. The sample includes 30,000 or so clones, with about 82% observed a single time. Roughly 2.7% of the sample is in the top ten clones.

The germline V gene (reference sequence) yields SEHNR for CDR1 and FQNEAQ for CDR2. The CDR3 holds 16 amino acids from the cysteine to the phenylalanine. Left in the record is the CDR3 DNA by itself, 48 bases read in frame from the first base. Trimming costs V 1 base and J 5 bases, and their ends lie 15 bases apart. Sequencing was done on a sample of PBMCs from blood kept in culture. The clonotype originates from a human donor with multiple sclerosis. The chain couples TRBV7-9 to TRBJ1-5, with no confidently assigned D gene. The CDR3 reads CASSLGSQLSYQPQHF. The DNA is as follows: TGTGCCAGCAGCTTAGGAAGCCAGCTGAGTTATCAGCCCCAGCATTTT. With the rest looked up from the reference TRBV7-9 and TRBJ1-5 genes rather than sequenced, the full variable domain is DTGVSQNPRHKITKRGQNVTFRCDPISEHNRLYWYRQTLGQGPEFLTYFQNEAQLEKSRLLSDRFSAERPKGSFSTLEIQRTEQGDSAMYLCASSLGSQLSYQPQHFGDGTRLSIL.